This record looks at one T cell receptor (beta chain) sequence and its context. Its antigen is not known. Germline-derived CDR1 and CDR2 are SGHRS and YFSETQ. V lost 0 bases and J 5 bases, leaving 8 bases between the germline ends. This CDR3 spans 13 amino acids. This entry comes from a study of T cells after yellow fever vaccination. Study-wide context: When fractions had low cell numbers, they were prepared with SMART-Seq v4 Ultra Low Input. Whole-study results and caveats: A weaker but faster secondary response was observed, peaking on day 5 versus 15. CD4 and CD8 compartments shared a small share of clonotypes, likely from convergent recombination.

Template-switching 5'RACE yielded the TCR cDNA; a universal primer site and UMIs were added in the process. TCRdb recomputed calls from the 5' RACE reads with MiXCR, one row per CDR3 protein. The table shows 500,000 to 650,000 distinct CDR3 sequences, with less than 20% occurring only once. Specimen: PBMCs, collected around 5 days after the first yellow fever vaccination. The V gene is TRBV5-1, the J gene TRBJ1-1; D call uncertain. The TCR sequence derives from a young man who received the YFV17D yellow fever vaccine. The CDR3 nucleotides read TGCGCCAGCAGCTTGGATGGGAGGACTGAAGCTTTCTTT. This gives the protein CASSLDGRTEAFF. The full variable domain, with the rest looked up from reference TRBV5-1 and TRBJ1-1, is KAGVTQTPRYLIKTRGQQVTLSCSPISGHRSVSWYQQTPGQGLQFLFEYFSETQRNKGNFPGRFSGRQFSNSRSEMNVSTLELGDSALYLCASSLDGRTEAFFGQGTRLTVV.